A selection of T cell receptor beta chains follows, all from one sample in a study of blood T cell repertoires in COVID-19. Libraries were prepared by immunoSEQ multiplex PCR; TCRdb keeps only in-frame clonotypes and omits some of them. The data show 300,000 to 350,000 clones, approximately 91% seen once. The sequencing sample was made of peripheral blood. All receptors derive from a woman aged 70-85 years with COVID-19, enrolled during active disease. The CDR3 runs from the conserved cysteine through the conserved F or W. A D gene is named only where the DNA matches it firmly. Only part of the rows carry a size: once, few, many, or a class if the clone is expanded.

J	size	V	D	DNA	CDR3
TRBJ1-2	.	TRBV6-9	.	TGTGCCAGCAGTTACCCCCCAGGGTTGAATGGCTACACCTTC	CASSYPPGLNGYTF
TRBJ2-5	.	TRBV7-2	TRBD2	TGTGCCAGCAGCTCGACTAGCGGGGGAGCAGAGACCCAGTACTTC	CASSSTSGGAETQYF
TRBJ2-3	.	TRBV24-1	.	TGTGCCACCAGTGATTTGAGGCGGGGCCCCACTAGCACAGATACGCAGTATTTT	CATSDLRRGPTSTDTQYF
TRBJ1-2	.	TRBV7-2	TRBD1	TGTGCCAGCAGCTTACAGGGGGCGAACTATGGCTACACCTTC	CASSLQGANYGYTF
TRBJ1-1	.	TRBV18	.	TGTGCCAGCTCACCGGATGGGGGAGGCACTGAAGCTTTCTTT	CASSPDGGGTEAFF
TRBJ2-1	once	TRBV4-1	.	TGCGCCAGCAGCCAAGATCTCGGTCTAGCCCGCAATGAGCAGTTCTTC	CASSQDLGLARNEQFF
TRBJ1-2	.	TRBV12-3/TRBV12-4	.	TGTGCCAGCCTAGGGGCTCAAGGGGGCTACACCTTC	CASLGAQGGYTF
TRBJ1-2	once	TRBV5-6	.	TGTGCCAGCAGCTTGTCCGCAGGGGACTATGGCTACACCTTC	CASSLSAGDYGYTF
TRBJ2-7	.	TRBV7-9	TRBD1	TGTGCCAGCAGCCCCGGGACAGGGATCTACGAGCAGTACTTC	CASSPGTGIYEQYF
TRBJ2-5	.	TRBV3-1/TRBV3-2	.	TGTGCCAGCAGCCAAGAAGGGTCGGCTAGCAGGGAGACCCAGTACTTC	CASSQEGSASRETQYF
TRBJ1-2	.	TRBV28	TRBD1	TGTGCCAGCAGTTTATCCACAGGGGACTATGGCTACACCTTC	CASSLSTGDYGYTF
TRBJ2-7	.	TRBV12-5	TRBD2	TGTGCTAGTGGTTTGGTACTACTGCTCCGGGGGGTCTCCTACGAGCAGTACTTC	CASGLVLLLRGVSYEQYF
TRBJ2-3	.	TRBV30	.	TGTGCCTGGAGACTTAGAGGCACAGATACGCAGTATTTT	CAWRLRGTDTQYF
TRBJ1-1	.	TRBV27	.	TGTGCCAGCAGTTTATCGGCAGGGAACACTGAAGCTTTCTTT	CASSLSAGNTEAFF
TRBJ1-1	.	TRBV15	.	TGTGCCACCAGCCAAGGGGCAGGGGCTGACACTGAAGCTTTCTTT	CATSQGAGADTEAFF
TRBJ1-6	.	TRBV27	.	TGTGCCAGCAGTACGCGCCCGACAGCCTATAATTCACCCCTCCACTTT	CASSTRPTAYNSPLHF
TRBJ1-1	.	TRBV19	.	TGTGCCAGTAGTATAGAAGACAGGCTTGAAGCTTTCTTT	CASSIEDRLEAFF
TRBJ2-1	.	TRBV9	TRBD2	TGTGCCAGCAGCGCCACCGGGACTAGCAATGAGCAGTTCTTC	CASSATGTSNEQFF
TRBJ1-4	.	TRBV29-1	.	TGCAGCGTTGGCGGCGGGCCCTACCTTGAAAAACTGTTTTTT	CSVGGGPYLEKLFF
TRBJ2-1	.	TRBV9	TRBD1	TGTGCCAGCAGCCCAACAGGGGCGTTCAATGAGCAGTTCTTC	CASSPTGAFNEQFF
TRBJ2-5	.	TRBV6-2/TRBV6-3	.	TGTGCCAGCAGCCCCGGGGGTCCGAAGACCCAGTACTTC	CASSPGGPKTQYF
TRBJ1-3	.	TRBV24-1	.	TGTGCCACCAGTGATCCCGCCAGGGGCTTTACTGGAAACACCATATATTTT	CATSDPARGFTGNTIYF
TRBJ1-4	once	TRBV28	TRBD1	TGTGCCAGCTGTACAGGGGGAAATGAAAAACTGTTTTTT	CASCTGGNEKLFF
TRBJ1-4	.	TRBV4-1	.	TGCGCCAGCAGCCAACTACCGGTACAGAAAAATGAAAAACTGTTTTTT	CASSQLPVQKNEKLFF
TRBJ1-6	.	TRBV27	.	TGTGCCAGCAGTTGGGAGGGTCTTAATTCACCCCTCCACTTT	CASSWEGLNSPLHF
TRBJ1-1	.	TRBV7-2	.	TGTGCCAGCACCCGGACAGTACTTAACACTGAAGCTTTCTTT	CASTRTVLNTEAFF
TRBJ2-7	.	TRBV27	TRBD2	TGTGCCAGCAGTCCGCCTCCCGGACTAGCGGGGAGCCACGAGCAGTACTTC	CASSPPPGLAGSHEQYF
TRBJ1-2	few	TRBV3-1/TRBV3-2	.	TGTGCCAGCAGCCAAGGCGGGGGAAGTGGCTACACCTTC	CASSQGGGSGYTF
TRBJ1-5	.	TRBV6-5	.	TGTGCCAGCAGTTACTCGAGAGGTAGCCAGCCCCAGCATTTT	CASSYSRGSQPQHF
TRBJ1-2	.	TRBV30	TRBD1	TGTGCCTGGAGCCCGGGGAACAGGGGTAGCGGCTACACCTTC	CAWSPGNRGSGYTF
TRBJ1-5	.	TRBV2	.	TGTGCCAGCAGTGACAGAATTAGCAATCAGCCCCAGCATTTT	CASSDRISNQPQHF
TRBJ2-3	.	TRBV27	TRBD2	TGTGCCAGCAGTTTAAACAATCCCCTAGCGGGGGCTAACACAGATACGCAGTATTTT	CASSLNNPLAGANTDTQYF
TRBJ2-1	.	TRBV3-1/TRBV3-2	.	TGTGCCAGCAGCCGTTTCGGGGGACCCCAGGAGAAGCAGTTCTTC	CASSRFGGPQEKQFF
TRBJ1-1	.	TRBV27	TRBD1	TGTGCCAGCAAAGGGGGCCAACGACAGAACACTGAAGCTTTCTTT	CASKGGQRQNTEAFF
TRBJ2-1	.	TRBV28	TRBD1	TGTGCCTGCAAGACAGGGGTGAAGGGTAATGAGCAGTTCTTC	CACKTGVKGNEQFF
TRBJ2-7	few	TRBV28	.	TGTGCCAGCAGTCCGGTCCCCTACCAAACAGGGAGCAAAGTAGACTACGAGCAGTACTTC	CASSPVPYQTGSKVDYEQYF
TRBJ1-1	.	TRBV27	TRBD1	TGTGCCAGCAGTGCGGGGACAGGGAGCGCTGAAGCTTTCTTT	CASSAGTGSAEAFF
TRBJ2-5	.	TRBV11-2	TRBD2	TGTGCCAGCACCTTCGGACTAGCGGGGGGTAAGACCCAGTACTTC	CASTFGLAGGKTQYF
TRBJ1-1	.	TRBV21-1	.	TGTGCCAGCCCCCACCCCTCGGACAGGGACACTGAAGCTTTCTTT	CASPHPSDRDTEAFF
TRBJ1-1	.	TRBV5-1	.	TGCGCCAGCAGCTCGACAGGAGGGAACACTGAAGCTTTCTTT	CASSSTGGNTEAFF
TRBJ1-3	.	TRBV4-1	TRBD1	TGCGCCAGTGAACAGGGGGTAAGAAACACCATATATTTT	CASEQGVRNTIYF
TRBJ2-5	.	TRBV5-1	TRBD1	TGCGCCAGCAGCTCGACAGGGGCGGAGACCCAGTACTTC	CASSSTGAETQYF
TRBJ1-2	once	TRBV6-4	TRBD1	TGTGCCAGCAGTGACTCGAGACAGGGGGCTGGTGGCTACACCTTC	CASSDSRQGAGGYTF
TRBJ1-1	.	TRBV7-2	TRBD1	TGTGCCAGCAGCTTTAGAAGGGACAGCACTGAAGCTTTCTTT	CASSFRRDSTEAFF
TRBJ1-2	.	TRBV7-9	.	TGTGCCAGCAGCTACCCGCGGACCCCGGAGGGCTATGGCTACACCTTC	CASSYPRTPEGYGYTF
TRBJ2-1	.	TRBV24-1	TRBD2	TGTGCCACCAGTGATACCGGGACTAGGGCCTACAATGAGCAGTTCTTC	CATSDTGTRAYNEQFF
TRBJ2-1	.	TRBV30	.	TGTGCCTGGAGTGTACGCGGGGCCTTCTACAATGAGCAGTTCTTC	CAWSVRGAFYNEQFF
TRBJ1-2	.	TRBV10-3	TRBD1	TGTGCCATCAGTGAGTCCGGGACAGGGTATAGTGGCTACACCTTC	CAISESGTGYSGYTF